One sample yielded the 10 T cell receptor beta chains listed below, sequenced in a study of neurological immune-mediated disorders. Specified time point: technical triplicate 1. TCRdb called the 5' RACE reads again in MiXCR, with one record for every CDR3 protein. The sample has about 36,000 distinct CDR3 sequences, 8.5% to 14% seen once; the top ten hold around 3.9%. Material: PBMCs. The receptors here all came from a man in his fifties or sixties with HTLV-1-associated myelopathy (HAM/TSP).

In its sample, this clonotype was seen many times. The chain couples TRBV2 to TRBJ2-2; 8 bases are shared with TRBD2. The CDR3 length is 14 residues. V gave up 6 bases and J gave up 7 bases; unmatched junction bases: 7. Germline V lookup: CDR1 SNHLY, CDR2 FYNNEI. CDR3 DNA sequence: TGTGCCAGCAGGACTAGCGCCGTGGGCGGGGAGCTGTTTTTT. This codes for CASRTSAVGGELFF.

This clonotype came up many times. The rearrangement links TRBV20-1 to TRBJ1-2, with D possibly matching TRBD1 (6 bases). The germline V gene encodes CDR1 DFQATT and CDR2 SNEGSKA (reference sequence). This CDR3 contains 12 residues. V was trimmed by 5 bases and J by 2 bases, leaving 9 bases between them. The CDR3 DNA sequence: TGCAGTGCTGGGGGCAGAAACTATGGCTACACCTTC. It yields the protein CSAGGRNYGYTF.

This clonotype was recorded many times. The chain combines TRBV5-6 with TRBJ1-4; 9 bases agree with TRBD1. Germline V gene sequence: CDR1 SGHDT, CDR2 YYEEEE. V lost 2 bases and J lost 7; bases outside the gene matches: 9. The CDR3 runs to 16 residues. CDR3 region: CASSFLSGQGREKLFF. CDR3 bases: TGTGCCAGCAGCTTTTTGTCTGGACAGGGGCGTGAAAAACTGTTTTTT.

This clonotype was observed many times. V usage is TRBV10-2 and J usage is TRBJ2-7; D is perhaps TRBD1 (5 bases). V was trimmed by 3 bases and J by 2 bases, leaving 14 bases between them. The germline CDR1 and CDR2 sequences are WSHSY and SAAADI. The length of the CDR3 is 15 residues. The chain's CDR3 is CASSDVNDRTYEQYF. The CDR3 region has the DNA TGCGCCAGCAGTGACGTTAATGACAGAACCTACGAGCAGTACTTC.

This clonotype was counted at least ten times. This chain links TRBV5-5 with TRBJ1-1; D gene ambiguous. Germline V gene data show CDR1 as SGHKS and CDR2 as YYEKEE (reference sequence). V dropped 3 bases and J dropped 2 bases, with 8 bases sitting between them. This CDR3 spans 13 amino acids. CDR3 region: CASSSQLNTEAFF. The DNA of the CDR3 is TGTGCCAGCAGCTCGCAATTAAACACTGAAGCTTTCTTT.

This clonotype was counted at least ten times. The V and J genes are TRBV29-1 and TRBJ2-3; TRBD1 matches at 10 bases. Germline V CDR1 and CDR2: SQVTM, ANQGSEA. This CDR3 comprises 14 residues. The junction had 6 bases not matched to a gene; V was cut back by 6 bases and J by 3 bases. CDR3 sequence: CSVTGGAGTDTQYF. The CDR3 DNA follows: TGCAGCGTGACAGGGGGCGCAGGAACAGATACGCAGTATTTT.

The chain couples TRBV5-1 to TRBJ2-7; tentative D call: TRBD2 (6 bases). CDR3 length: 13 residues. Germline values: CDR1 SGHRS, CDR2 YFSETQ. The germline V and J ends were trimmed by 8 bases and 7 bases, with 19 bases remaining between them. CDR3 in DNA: TGCGCCAGTGGCTATCAAGGAGGGCTGGAGCAGTACTTC. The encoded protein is CASGYQGGLEQYF.

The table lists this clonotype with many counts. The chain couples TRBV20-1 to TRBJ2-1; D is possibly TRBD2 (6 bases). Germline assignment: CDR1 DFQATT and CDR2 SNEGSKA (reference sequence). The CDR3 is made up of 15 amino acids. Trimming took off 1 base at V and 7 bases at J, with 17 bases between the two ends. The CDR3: CSARVWGSAGNEQFF. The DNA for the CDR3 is TGCAGTGCTAGAGTATGGGGGAGTGCGGGGAATGAGCAGTTCTTC.

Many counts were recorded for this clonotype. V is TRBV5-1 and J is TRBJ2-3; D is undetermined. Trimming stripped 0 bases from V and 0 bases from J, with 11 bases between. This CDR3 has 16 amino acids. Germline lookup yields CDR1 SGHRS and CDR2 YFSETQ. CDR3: CASSLDPGPSTDTQYF. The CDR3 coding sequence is TGCGCCAGCAGCTTGGATCCAGGACCCAGCACAGATACGCAGTATTTT.

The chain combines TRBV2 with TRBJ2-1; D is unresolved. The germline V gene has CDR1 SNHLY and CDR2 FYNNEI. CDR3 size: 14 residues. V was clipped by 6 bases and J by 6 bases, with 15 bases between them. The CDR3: CASRERVQSNEQFF. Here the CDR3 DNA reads TGTGCCAGCAGAGAAAGGGTACAGTCCAATGAGCAGTTCTTC.